This TCR beta chain stems from a study of control samples from healthy donors and cancer patients. The V end lost 3 bases, the J end lost 7 bases, and 14 bases lay between the germline ends. The CDR3 sequence is 14 residues long. CDR1 is SGHNT and CDR2 is YYREEE in the germline V gene (reference sequence). Clones were sequenced by immunoSEQ multiplex PCR, and TCRdb holds only the in-frame ones, with some missing. The table includes 130,000 or so clones, around 87% detected once. The chain joins TRBV5-4 to TRBJ2-4; D unclear. Sequencing used blood. This clonotype was sampled from a man aged 60-69 years in good health. The CDR3 spells CASSSKDGVNIQYF. The CDR3 DNA sequence: TGTGCCAGCAGCTCCAAGGATGGGGTGAACATTCAGTACTTC. The full variable domain, rest sourced from reference TRBV5-4 and TRBJ2-4, is ETGVTQSPTHLIKTRGQQVTLRCSSQSGHNTVSWYQQALGQGPQFIFQYYREEENGRGNFPPRFSGLQFPNYSSELNVNALELDDSALYLCASSSKDGVNIQYFGAGTRLSVL.